The 22 T cell receptor beta chains presented below share a single source sample, sequenced in a study of blood T cell repertoires in COVID-19. Sequenced by immunoSEQ multiplex PCR; TCRdb stores in-frame clones only, minus some. Of around 67,000 clones listed, around 91% are singletons. Sequencing input: peripheral blood. The receptors here all came from a human donor in a cohort sampled during active COVID-19.

The chain joins TRBV19 to TRBJ2-1; D gene unclear. The CDR3 covers 15 residues. From germline, CDR1 is LNHDA and CDR2 SQIVND (reference sequence). V lost 1 base, J lost 0 bases, and 7 bases lay in between. The CDR3 DNA reads TGTGCCAGTAGTATAGCGGTTAGCTCCTACAATGAGCAGTTCTTC. Amino acids: CASSIAVSSYNEQFF.

This rearrangement joins TRBV6-5 to TRBJ1-4; tentatively, D is TRBD1 (5 bases). The germline V gene encodes CDR1 MNHEY and CDR2 SVGAGI. This CDR3 contains 15 residues. Trimming removed 0 bases at V and 8 bases at J, with 13 bases between. The CDR3 sequence: CASSYSGREGEKLFF. The CDR3 bases are TGTGCCAGCAGTTACTCCGGCAGGGAGGGCGAAAAACTGTTTTTT.

This sequence joins TRBV10-3 and TRBJ1-2; 9 bases align to TRBD1. The V gene end was trimmed by 3 bases and the J gene end by 4 bases; junction bases not matched to a gene: 12. This CDR3 has 17 amino acids. Germline CDR1 is ENHRY and CDR2 is SYGVKD. CDR3 in amino acids: CAISDTDRGLYSYGYTF. Written as DNA, the CDR3 is TGTGCCATCAGTGATACGGACAGGGGATTATATAGCTATGGCTACACCTTC.

The gene calls are TRBV5-4 and TRBJ1-4, with 7 bases lining up with TRBD1. Germline V gene sequence: CDR1 SGHNT, CDR2 YYREEE (reference sequence). The junction had 6 bases not matched to a gene; V was cut back by 2 bases and J by 8 bases. CDR3 length: 14 residues. CDR3 region: CASSLDRDGEKLFF. The CDR3 coding sequence is TGTGCCAGCAGCTTAGACAGGGATGGGGAAAAACTGTTTTTT.

The chain joins TRBV28 to TRBJ2-3, with TRBD1 matching 9 bases. The germline gives CDR1 MDHEN, CDR2 SYDVKM. Trimming cost V 5 bases and J 3 bases; bases outside gene matches: 9. The CDR3 runs 16 residues. The CDR3 here is CASSHYPGQGTDTQYF. CDR3 coding DNA: TGTGCCAGCAGTCACTATCCGGGACAGGGTACAGATACGCAGTATTTT.

The gene calls are TRBV14 and TRBJ1-2; D is undetermined. Germline lookup yields CDR1 SGHDN and CDR2 FVKESK. The CDR3 has 14 amino acids. V shed 3 bases and J shed 6 bases, with 14 bases lying between them. CDR3: CASSHLVTADGYTF. The CDR3 bases are TGTGCCAGCAGCCATCTTGTTACAGCTGATGGCTACACCTTC. The entire variable domain, with the rest obtained from reference TRBV14 and TRBJ1-2, is as follows: EAGVTQFPSHSVIEKGQTVTLRCDPISGHDNLYWYRRVMGKEIKFLLHFVKESKQDESGMPNNRFLAERTGGTYSTLKVQPAELEDSGVYFCASSHLVTADGYTFGSGTRLTVV.

This chain links TRBV18 with TRBJ1-2; D is possibly TRBD1 (5 bases). V dropped 0 bases and J dropped 7 bases, with 15 bases sitting between them. This CDR3 is 15 amino acids long. Germline values: CDR1 KGHSH, CDR2 LQKENI. The CDR3 region is CASSPPGQGLRGYTF. CDR3 bases: TGTGCCAGCTCACCACCGGGGCAGGGCCTGCGTGGCTACACCTTC.

The J gene is TRBJ1-3, the V gene TRBV13; TRBD1 is a possible D gene (5 bases). CDR3 length: 14 amino acids. The V gene's germline CDR1 is PRHDT and CDR2 FYEKMQ (reference sequence). Trimming removed 5 bases at V and 4 bases at J, with 12 bases between. CDR3 sequence reads: CASSARDGGNTIYF. The CDR3 DNA is TGTGCCAGCAGCGCCAGGGATGGCGGAAACACCATATATTTT. The full variable domain, its missing parts supplied by reference TRBV13 and TRBJ1-3, is AAGVIQSPRHLIKEKRETATLKCYPIPRHDTVYWYQQGPGQDPQFLISFYEKMQSDKGSIPDRFSAQQFSDYHSELNMSSLELGDSALYFCASSARDGGNTIYFGEGSWLTVV.

CDR3 nucleotides: TGTGCCAGCAGTTCCAGTGAAAAACTGTTTTTT. Protein product: CASSSSEKLFF. The chain is built from TRBV12-3 or TRBV12-4 and TRBJ1-4, with D uncertain. The CDR3 consists of 11 residues. V dropped 4 bases and J dropped 7 bases, with 4 bases sitting between them.

This chain uses TRBV19 with TRBJ2-7; 7 positions match TRBD1. Trimming took 3 bases from V and 4 from J; bases not matched to a gene: 3. The CDR3 spans 13 residues. From germline, CDR1 is LNHDA and CDR2 SQIVND (reference sequence). The CDR3 DNA sequence: TGTGCCAGTAGTATGGGGGACAGATACGAGCAGTACTTC. Translating gives CASSMGDRYEQYF.

The rearrangement joins TRBV5-8 to TRBJ1-1, with 7 bases lining up with TRBD1. The CDR3 sequence is 15 residues long. J gave up 2 bases and V 3 bases, and 7 bases lay outside the gene matches. The germline V gene encodes CDR1 SGHTS and CDR2 YDEGEE. CDR3 sequence reads: CASSSFRGRNTEAFF. The CDR3 nucleotides read TGTGCCAGCAGCTCATTCAGGGGGAGAAACACTGAAGCTTTCTTT.

The genes are TRBV7-2 and TRBJ2-7, with D perhaps TRBD2 (5 bases). CDR1 and CDR2 (germline): SGHTA, FQGNSA. The CDR3 extends over 12 amino acids. Deletions cut 2 bases from V and 6 bases from J, with 8 bases between. CDR3 nucleotides: TGTGCCAGCAGCTTAAGCCGGGGCGAGCAGTACTTC. Amino acid sequence: CASSLSRGEQYF.

The chain combines TRBV3-1 (or the pseudogene TRBV3-2) with TRBJ1-3; 9 bases line up with TRBD1. The CDR3 extends over 17 amino acids. Germline-derived CDR1 and CDR2 are LGHDT and YNNKEL (reference sequence). Trimming took 1 base from V and 4 from J; bases not matched to a gene: 8. The CDR3 DNA reads as TGTGCCAGCAGCCAAGCGACGGGACAGGGTGTCGGAAACACCATATATTTT. Encoded protein: CASSQATGQGVGNTIYF.

The V gene is TRBV2, the J gene TRBJ2-5; D is perhaps TRBD1 (5 bases). The CDR3 covers 17 residues. Germline-derived CDR1 and CDR2 are SNHLY and FYNNEI. Between the trimmed V and J ends, which lost 0 bases and 1 base, there was a span of 15 bases. The CDR3 sequence: CASSEASLGQAQETQYF. The CDR3 DNA follows: TGTGCCAGCAGTGAAGCCTCCTTGGGGCAGGCCCAAGAGACCCAGTACTTC.

The chain uses TRBV29-1 and TRBJ1-2; D is unclear. The V end lost 4 bases, the J end lost 8 bases, and 17 bases lay between the germline ends. The CDR3 extends over 13 amino acids. Germline loops: CDR1 SQVTM, CDR2 ANQGSEA. CDR3 sequence (DNA): TGCAGCGTTGTATCCCCCGGGTCCTGGGGCTACACCTTC. Encoded protein: CSVVSPGSWGYTF. The full variable domain, completed using reference TRBV29-1 and TRBJ1-2, is SAVISQKPSRDICQRGTSLTIQCQVDSQVTMMFWYRQQPGQSLTLIATANQGSEATYESGFVIDKFPISRPNLTFSTLTVSNMSPEDSSIYLCSVVSPGSWGYTFGSGTRLTVV.

The rearrangement joins TRBV6-5 to TRBJ2-7, with 9 bases that match TRBD1. The germline CDR1 and CDR2 sequences are MNHEY and SVGAGI. The ends lost 11 bases at V and 4 bases at J; junction bases unmatched: 3. The CDR3 is 11 residues long. This CDR3 is CAGGQGYEQYF. CDR3 bases: TGTGCCGGAGGACAGGGGTACGAGCAGTACTTC.

The chain uses TRBV9 and TRBJ2-7; 7 nucleotides agree with TRBD1. V dropped 5 bases and J dropped 2; count of bases not matched to a gene: 10. The length of the CDR3 is 15 residues. Per germline, CDR1 SGDLS and CDR2 YYNGEE. CDR3 loop: CASSEGAQGAYEQYF. The CDR3 bases are TGTGCCAGCAGTGAGGGGGCCCAAGGGGCCTACGAGCAGTACTTC.

V is TRBV2 and J is TRBJ2-7, with D possibly matching TRBD1 (6 bases). The germline V and J ends were trimmed by 8 bases and 2 bases, with 13 bases remaining between them. From germline, CDR1 is SNHLY and CDR2 FYNNEI. The CDR3 is made up of 13 amino acids. The CDR3 region is CASLRGKPYEQYF. The CDR3 DNA reads as TGTGCCAGCCTTAGGGGGAAACCCTACGAGCAGTACTTC. Based on the CDR3 plus reference TRBV2 and TRBJ2-7, the full variable domain is EPEVTQTPSHQVTQMGQEVILRCVPISNHLYFYWYRQILGQKVEFLVSFYNNEISEKSEIFDDQFSVERPDGSNFTLKIRSTKLEDSAMYFCASLRGKPYEQYFGPGTRLTVT.

The chain carries TRBV30 and TRBJ2-7; 9 bases match TRBD1. Germline CDR1 reads GTSNPN; CDR2 reads SVGIG (reference sequence). The CDR3 has 15 residues. J was trimmed by 3 bases and V by 3 bases; bases with no gene match: 9. The CDR3: CAWRDRRDRVYEQYF. The CDR3 DNA reads as TGTGCCTGGAGGGACCGCCGGGACAGGGTCTACGAGCAGTACTTC.

V usage is TRBV9 and J usage is TRBJ2-7; no firm D call. The CDR3 is made up of 12 amino acids. Germline V gives CDR1 SGDLS, CDR2 YYNGEE. V was shortened by 3 bases and J by 0 bases, with 4 bases between the two germline ends. The CDR3 nucleotides read TGTGCCAGCAGCGGGAGCTCCTACGAGCAGTACTTC. It translates to CASSGSSYEQYF.

The chain links TRBV5-1 to TRBJ1-4, with 12 bases aligning to TRBD1. Germline V gives CDR1 SGHRS, CDR2 YFSETQ. CDR3 length: 15 amino acids. V shed 4 bases and J 7 bases; nucleotides not matched to a gene: 5. The CDR3 nucleotides are TGCGCCAGCAGCGTGGGACAGGGGGCAGGTGAAAAACTGTTTTTT. Its translation is CASSVGQGAGEKLFF.

The rearrangement uses TRBV4-1 and TRBJ1-1; D gene ambiguous. V was clipped by 1 base and J by 3 bases, with 3 bases between them. The CDR3 covers 12 residues. The germline CDR1 and CDR2 sequences are MGHRA and YSYEKL. Here the CDR3 reads CASSQGHTEAFF. The CDR3 coding sequence is TGCGCCAGCAGCCAAGGGCACACTGAAGCTTTCTTT.